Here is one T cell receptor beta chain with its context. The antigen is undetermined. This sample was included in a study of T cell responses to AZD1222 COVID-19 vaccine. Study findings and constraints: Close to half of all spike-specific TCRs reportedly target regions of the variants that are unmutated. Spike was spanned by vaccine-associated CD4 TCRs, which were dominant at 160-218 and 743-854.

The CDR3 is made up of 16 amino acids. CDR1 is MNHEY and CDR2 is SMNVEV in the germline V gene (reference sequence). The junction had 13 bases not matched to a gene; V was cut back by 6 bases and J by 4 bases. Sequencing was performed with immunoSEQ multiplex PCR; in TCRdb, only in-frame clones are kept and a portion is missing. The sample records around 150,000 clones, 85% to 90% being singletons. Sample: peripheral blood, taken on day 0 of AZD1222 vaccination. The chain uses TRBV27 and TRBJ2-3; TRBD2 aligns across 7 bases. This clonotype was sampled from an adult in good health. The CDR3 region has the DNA TGTGCCAGCAGCGCTTTAGGAGCGGGGTGGTCAGATACGCAGTATTTT. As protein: CASSALGAGWSDTQYF.